One sample yielded the 5 T cell receptor beta chains listed below, sequenced in a study of Ad26.COV2.S vaccination and SARS-CoV-2 variants. This table comes from immunoSEQ multiplex PCR, and its TCRdb copy is limited to in-frame clones, with some not included. The sample contains about 87,000 clones, under 90% of which appear only once. Here the sequenced sample was peripheral blood, taken after recovery from COVID-19. Every receptor here comes from a human donor who had recovered from COVID-19.

A single count supports this clone. The rearrangement uses TRBV7-2 and TRBJ2-3; TRBD1 might be the D (7 bases). The V end was cut by 1 base, the J end by 2 bases, with 22 bases between. Germline loops: CDR1 SGHTA, CDR2 FQGNSA. This CDR3 is built from 19 residues. The CDR3 DNA reads as TGTGCCAGCAGCTTAGGGAGGGGGCGGGGAGCGCTAGACACAGATACGCAGTATTTT. Protein product: CASSLGRGRGALDTDTQYF.

The rearrangement links TRBV27 to TRBJ1-5; TRBD1 is a possible D gene (5 bases). Trimming took off 2 bases at V and 7 bases at J, with 15 bases between the two ends. The CDR3 has 15 residues. The V gene's germline CDR1 is MNHEY and CDR2 SMNVEV (reference sequence). CDR3 sequence reads: CASSLRGRKEQPQHF. The CDR3 DNA sequence: TGTGCCAGCAGTTTAAGGGGCAGGAAAGAACAGCCCCAGCATTTT.

The chain has TRBV19 and TRBJ2-6, with TRBD1 as a possible D gene (7 bases). The CDR3 has 18 amino acids. Germline V CDR1 and CDR2: LNHDA, SQIVND (reference sequence). V was trimmed by 5 bases and J by 2 bases, leaving 19 bases between them. In nucleotides, the CDR3 is TGTGCCAGTAGTCCCGGCGGCCAGGGGGGTGCTGGGGCCAACGTCCTGACTTTC. Its protein product is CASSPGGQGGAGANVLTF. Using reference TRBV19 and TRBJ2-6 for the parts outside the CDR3, the full variable domain is DGGITQSPKYLFRKEGQNVTLSCEQNLNHDAMYWYRQDPGQGLRLIYYSQIVNDFQKGDIAEGYSVSREKKESFPLTVTSAQKNPTAFYLCASSPGGQGGAGANVLTFGAGSRLTVL.

The chain couples TRBV5-5 to TRBJ2-2; no firm D call. Trimming removed 0 bases from V and 4 bases from J, with 7 bases in between. The CDR3 runs 14 residues. In germline, CDR1 is SGHKS, CDR2 YYEKEE (reference sequence). CDR3 bases: TGTGCCAGCAGCTTGGCTGGACCCACCGGGGAGCTGTTTTTT. This encodes CASSLAGPTGELFF.

The chain uses TRBV27 and TRBJ1-6; D not resolved. Germline V gene sequence: CDR1 MNHEY, CDR2 SMNVEV (reference sequence). Between the trimmed V and J ends, which lost 3 bases and 7 bases, there was a span of 10 bases. The CDR3 is 14 residues long. The chain's CDR3 is CASSFRAANSPLHF. Here the CDR3 DNA reads TGTGCCAGCAGTTTTCGTGCCGCCAATTCACCCCTCCACTTT.